What follows are 28 T cell receptor beta chains derived from one specimen sequenced in a study of blood T cells in healthy people across ages. PCR was performed a second time for 7 to 11 cycles using a sample-barcoded 5' primer and a J-beta primer mix. TCRdb reanalysed the 5' RACE reads using MiXCR and keeps one entry per CDR3 protein. The sample consists of 700,000 to 900,000 distinct CDR3 sequences, under 30% of them appearing once. The data were also submitted as part of a second study, on T cells of mothers and their children.

Sequenced material: blood. Receptor source: a boy between 10 and 17 years old in good health.

The rearrangement links TRBV6-6 to TRBJ2-6, with unresolved D. CDR1 MNHNY and CDR2 SVGAGI come from the germline V gene (reference sequence). V dropped 2 bases and J dropped 0 bases, with 8 bases sitting between them. The CDR3 has 16 amino acids. CDR3 DNA sequence: TGTGCCAGCAGTTACGTGAGGAGCTCTGGGGCCAACGTCCTGACTTTC. Amino acid sequence: CASSYVRSSGANVLTF.

The chain has TRBV12-3 or TRBV12-4 and TRBJ2-5; TRBD2 agrees at 9 bases. V shed 2 bases, J shed 1 base, and the junction held 5 bases outside the gene matches. This CDR3 has 16 residues. CDR3 nucleotides: TGTGCCAGCAGTTTAAGTGGGACTAGCCGCCAAGAGACCCAGTACTTC. The encoded protein is CASSLSGTSRQETQYF.

In this sample, this clonotype turned up a few times. The chain is built from TRBV24-1 and TRBJ2-5; 10 bases fit TRBD1. The DNA end is more similar to TRBJ2-1, so the J call may be wrong. Germline V gene lookup returns CDR1 KGHDR and CDR2 SFDVKD. The CDR3 spans 14 residues. The CDR3 loop reads CATSTGTGVYEQFF. Written as DNA, the CDR3 is TGTGCCACCTCCACCGGGACAGGGGTATATGAGCAGTTCTTC.

This clonotype was observed a few times. The rearrangement joins TRBV9 to TRBJ2-5, with TRBD2 matching over 11 bases. This CDR3 spans 15 amino acids. CDR1 and CDR2 (germline): SGDLS, YYNGEE. Trimming at V came to 6 bases and at J to 5 bases, leaving 9 bases not matched to a gene. This CDR3 is CASTKTSGEGETQYF. CDR3 in DNA: TGTGCCAGCACCAAGACTAGCGGGGAGGGTGAGACCCAGTACTTC.

CDR3 coding DNA: TGTGCCAGCAGTCGGGAAAGCGAAAAACTGTTTTTT. It specifies CASSRESEKLFF. This chain connects TRBV25-1 to TRBJ1-4; D uncertain. Germline-derived CDR1 and CDR2 are MGHDK and SYGVNS. V gave up 5 bases and J gave up 8 bases, with 9 bases separating them. CDR3 length: 12 residues.

The genes are TRBV29-1 and TRBJ1-1, with 7 bases that match TRBD1. Germline CDR1 and CDR2: SQVTM and ANQGSEA. V lost 5 bases to trimming and J lost 5 bases; unmatched junction nucleotides: 8. CDR3 size: 13 residues. CDR3: CSVSRGRWTEAFF. Here the CDR3 DNA reads TGCAGCGTTAGCAGGGGGAGGTGGACTGAAGCTTTCTTT.

This clonotype was counted between two and nine times. This rearrangement joins TRBV20-1 to TRBJ2-7; perhaps TRBD1 as D (6 bases). The germline gives CDR1 DFQATT, CDR2 SNEGSKA (reference sequence). This CDR3 comprises 15 residues. Trimming removed 5 bases from V and 3 bases from J, with 20 bases in between. The CDR3 here is CSAPDSFDEHYEQYF. Here the CDR3 DNA reads TGCAGTGCTCCGGACAGTTTCGACGAACACTACGAGCAGTACTTC.

V is TRBV7-6 and J is TRBJ1-2; a weak D match, TRBD1 (5 bases). V dropped 4 bases and J dropped 7 bases, with 10 bases sitting between them. CDR3 length equals 12 residues. Germline V gives CDR1 SGHVS, CDR2 FNYEAQ. CDR3 sequence: CASSSGEAGYTF. In DNA, the CDR3 is TGTGCCAGCAGCTCGGGGGAGGCTGGCTACACCTTC. The full variable domain, in which reference TRBV7-6 and TRBJ1-2 provide the parts outside the CDR3, is GAGVSQSPRYKVTKRGQDVALRCDPISGHVSLYWYRQALGQGPEFLTYFNYEAQQDKSGLPNDRFSAERPEGSISTLTIQRTEQRDSAMYRCASSSGEAGYTFGSGTRLTVV.

This clonotype was picked up a small number of times. The chain joins TRBV12-3 or TRBV12-4 to TRBJ1-4; D is perhaps TRBD1 (5 bases). This CDR3 has 13 residues. V dropped 7 bases and J dropped 4 bases, with 10 bases sitting between them. DNA for the CDR3: TGTGCCAGCACCGGGCAGGGTAATGAAAAACTGTTTTTT. This codes for CASTGQGNEKLFF.

The chain couples TRBV6-5 to TRBJ2-6; tentative D call: TRBD2 (5 bases). Germline CDR1 reads MNHEY; CDR2 reads SVGAGI. This CDR3 is built from 17 residues. V lost 0 bases and J 2 bases, leaving 11 bases between the germline ends. The CDR3 nucleotides read TGTGCCAGCAGTTACTCGATGCGGGTTGCTGGGGCCAACGTCCTGACTTTC. It yields the protein CASSYSMRVAGANVLTF.

The rearrangement uses TRBV10-3 and TRBJ1-2; D is unclear. V dropped 0 bases and J dropped 4 bases, with 9 bases sitting between them. The CDR3 runs 14 residues. Germline V CDR1 and CDR2: ENHRY, SYGVKD. DNA for the CDR3: TGTGCCATCAGTGAGTCGGAGGGAAGCTATGGCTACACCTTC. Translated, it gives CAISESEGSYGYTF.

The chain employs TRBV19 and TRBJ2-2, with TRBD1 as a possible D gene (7 bases). This CDR3 is built from 17 residues. Germline V CDR1 and CDR2: LNHDA, SQIVND (reference sequence). V was trimmed by 6 bases and J by 2 bases, leaving 19 bases between them. In DNA, the CDR3 is TGTGCCAGTAGAGCGTTGGAGGGACAGACTAACACCGGGGAGCTGTTTTTT. It codes for CASRALEGQTNTGELFF.

A remark on this clonotype: Just one base apart from a much larger clone, this may be a read error. The chain uses TRBV6-1 and TRBJ2-5; the D is unclear. The germline V gene encodes CDR1 MNHNS and CDR2 SASEGT. The CDR3 covers 15 residues. DNA for the CDR3: TGTGTCAGCAGTGAAAGGGTAACGGCTCAAGAGACCCAGTACTTC. Its translation is CVSSERVTAQETQYF.

The CDR3 nucleotides read TGTGCCAGCAGTGCTAGTCGGTCAGGGGGAAACTATGGCTACACCTTC. This encodes CASSASRSGGNYGYTF. This chain uses TRBV6-6 with TRBJ1-2; 7 bases agree with TRBD1. CDR1 and CDR2 from the germline V gene are MNHNY and SVGAGI (reference sequence). The V segment lost 5 bases and the J segment 2 bases; nucleotides outside the gene matches: 11. The CDR3 is 16 residues long.

In this sample, this clonotype turned up many times. The chain is built from TRBV24-1 and TRBJ2-5, with TRBD2 matching over 8 bases. Germline V gene sequence: CDR1 KGHDR, CDR2 SFDVKD. J was trimmed by 5 bases and V by 6 bases; bases with no gene match: 7. This CDR3 has 14 amino acids. The CDR3 DNA reads TGTGCCACCAGTCCCGGGACTAGGAGTGAGACCCAGTACTTC. Its translation: CATSPGTRSETQYF.

This clonotype was recorded a few times. V and J are TRBV20-1 and TRBJ1-4; no clear D. The CDR3 has 12 amino acids. Germline lookup yields CDR1 DFQATT and CDR2 SNEGSKA (reference sequence). V lost 3 bases, J lost 4 bases, and 6 bases lay in between. CDR3 nucleotide sequence: TGCAGTGCTAGTTCCGGTAATGAAAAACTGTTTTTT. This translates into CSASSGNEKLFF.

The gene calls are TRBV3-1 and TRBJ2-7, with D maybe TRBD2 (5 bases). The J call is in doubt because the DNA end fits TRBJ2-5 better. The CDR3 totals 16 residues. CDR1 is LGHDT, CDR2 YNNKEL, per germline (reference sequence). The CDR3, as DNA: TGTGCCAGCAGCCAAGATCGAGTGGGGAGCCAAGAGACCCAGTACTTC. The encoded protein is CASSQDRVGSQETQYF.

The chain recombines TRBV2 with TRBJ2-5; 8 bases line up with TRBD2. This CDR3 is 13 amino acids long. CDR1 and CDR2 (germline): SNHLY, FYNNEI. V was clipped by 2 bases and J by 5 bases; unmatched bases: 1. As DNA, the CDR3 is TGTGCCAGCAGTGAACGACTAGCGGAGACCCAGTACTTC. It encodes CASSERLAETQYF.

This chain links TRBV30 with TRBJ1-2, with D maybe TRBD1 (6 bases). Trimming removed 3 bases from V and 4 bases from J, with 9 bases in between. The CDR3 length is 12 residues. In germline, CDR1 is GTSNPN, CDR2 SVGIG (reference sequence). This CDR3 reads CAWSATGYGYTF. CDR3 nucleotide sequence: TGTGCCTGGAGCGCGACAGGCTATGGCTACACCTTC. Full variable domain (missing parts from reference TRBV30 and TRBJ1-2): SQTIHQWPATLVQPVGSPLSLECTVEGTSNPNLYWYRQAAGRGLQLLFYSVGIGQISSEVPQNLSASRPQDRQFILSSKKLLLSDSGFYLCAWSATGYGYTFGSGTRLTVV.

V is TRBV2 and J is TRBJ1-4; D perhaps matches TRBD1 (5 bases). This CDR3 region has 15 residues. V was cut by 7 bases and J by 3 bases, with 15 bases left in between. CDR1 SNHLY and CDR2 FYNNEI come from the germline V gene. The CDR3 here is CASTIGGVANEKLFF. The DNA of the CDR3 is TGTGCCAGCACTATTGGGGGGGTTGCTAATGAAAAACTGTTTTTT. Combining the CDR3 with reference TRBV2 and TRBJ1-4 gives the whole variable domain EPEVTQTPSHQVTQMGQEVILRCVPISNHLYFYWYRQILGQKVEFLVSFYNNEISEKSEIFDDQFSVERPDGSNFTLKIRSTKLEDSAMYFCASTIGGVANEKLFFGSGTQLSVL.

Here the CDR3 reads CASSLNALETQYF. Here the CDR3 DNA reads TGTGCCAGCAGCTTAAACGCTTTGGAGACCCAGTACTTC. The chain uses TRBV11-2 and TRBJ2-5; unclear D gene. Germline assignment: CDR1 SGHAT and CDR2 FQNNGV. This CDR3 contains 13 residues. Trimming pared 2 bases from V and 5 bases from J, leaving 9 bases between. Full variable domain (rest looked up from reference TRBV11-2 and TRBJ2-5): EAGVAQSPRYKIIEKRQSVAFWCNPISGHATLYWYQQILGQGPKLLIQFQNNGVVDDSQLPKDRFSAERLKGVDSTLKIQPAKLEDSAVYLCASSLNALETQYFGPGTRLLVL.

Concerning this clonotype: At one boundary the junction diverges from the germline segment, which might be a read error. The gene calls are TRBV9 and TRBJ2-1, with D possibly being TRBD2 (6 bases). The DNA end is a closer match to TRBJ2-7, so the J assignment may be wrong. CDR1 is SGDLS, CDR2 YYNGEE, per germline. The CDR3 is 15 residues long. CDR3 sequence reads: CASSARGGSSHEQYF. The CDR3, as DNA: TGTGCCAGCAGCGCACGGGGAGGATCCTCCCACGAGCAGTACTTC.

The rearrangement links TRBV15 to TRBJ2-4; unclear D gene. CDR1 is LNHNV, CDR2 YYDKDF, per germline (reference sequence). V dropped 0 bases and J dropped 3 bases, with 15 bases sitting between them. The CDR3 runs 17 residues. CDR3 sequence (DNA): TGTGCCACCAGCAGAGATCTGACCCTTACAGTCAAAAACATTCAGTACTTC. Amino acid sequence: CATSRDLTLTVKNIQYF.

This sequence joins TRBV6-2 or TRBV6-3 and TRBJ1-2; 7 bases are a match to TRBD1. Germline V CDR1 and CDR2: MNHEY, SVGEGT. V lost 1 base to trimming and J lost 4 bases; unmatched junction nucleotides: 3. The CDR3 length is 14 residues. The CDR3 region has the DNA TGTGCCAGCAGTTACTTGGGACAGTCCTATGGCTACACCTTC. It translates to CASSYLGQSYGYTF.

The chain links TRBV5-1 to TRBJ2-5, with D tentatively TRBD1 (6 bases). The V gene lost 2 bases and the J gene lost 2 bases, with 13 bases spanning the gap. The germline CDR1 and CDR2 sequences are SGHRS and YFSETQ. This CDR3 spans 15 amino acids. CDR3 sequence (DNA): TGCGCCAGCAGCTTTCAGTCCGGACAGCAAGAGACCCAGTACTTC. Amino acid sequence: CASSFQSGQQETQYF. Combining the CDR3 with reference TRBV5-1 and TRBJ2-5 gives the whole variable domain KAGVTQTPRYLIKTRGQQVTLSCSPISGHRSVSWYQQTPGQGLQFLFEYFSETQRNKGNFPGRFSGRQFSNSRSEMNVSTLELGDSALYLCASSFQSGQQETQYFGPGTRLLVL.

This clonotype was counted a few times. The chain recombines TRBV6-5 with TRBJ2-1; 7 nucleotides line up with TRBD1. The CDR3 consists of 14 residues. The J segment lost 8 bases and the V segment lost 6 bases, leaving 10 bases of the junction unmatched. Per the germline V gene, CDR1 is MNHEY and CDR2 is SVGAGI. CDR3 bases: TGTGCCAGCAGCTTATCCGAGGGGGCTGATGAGCAGTTCTTC. Residues: CASSLSEGADEQFF.

This clonotype has more than one count but fewer than ten. The V call is TRBV5-1, the J call TRBJ2-5, with 8 bases fitting TRBD2. This CDR3 spans 12 amino acids. The V and J ends lost 4 bases and 13 bases, in that order; junction bases with no gene match: 9. The germline CDR1 and CDR2 sequences are SGHRS and YFSETQ. In nucleotides, the CDR3 is TGCGCCAGCAGCGAAACTAGCGGTCCGGGGTACTTC. Its translation: CASSETSGPGYF.

This clonotype was recorded a few times. The chain has TRBV7-9 and TRBJ2-1; 9 positions agree with TRBD2. The V gene's germline CDR1 is SEHNR and CDR2 FQNEAQ (reference sequence). The CDR3 covers 17 residues. J lost 9 bases, V lost 0 bases, and 12 bases had no gene match. The CDR3 region is CASSLARLAVVGGEQFF. DNA for the CDR3: TGTGCCAGCAGCTTAGCCCGACTAGCGGTGGTAGGGGGTGAGCAGTTCTTC.